This T cell receptor beta chain is drawn from a study of early T cells in non-severe SARS-CoV-2 infection. This clonotype has a handful of counts. MiXCR, run by TCRdb on the 5' RACE reads, gives a single entry per CDR3 protein. The table records over 50,000 distinct CDR3 sequences, about 16% of them present only once. Germline lookup yields CDR1 WSHSY and CDR2 SAAADI. V lost 3 bases and J 2 bases, leaving 8 bases between the germline ends. The CDR3 spans 14 residues. The chain combines TRBV10-2 with TRBJ1-5; D remains unclear. The sample consisted of whole blood, taken at baseline. This clonotype originated in an adult who was a healthcare worker with PCR-confirmed SARS-CoV-2 infection or an uninfected control (not recorded which). The CDR3 protein is CASSDDSGNQPQHF. CDR3 DNA sequence: TGCGCCAGCAGTGATGATAGTGGCAATCAGCCCCAGCATTTT.